This T cell receptor beta chain was identified in a study of beta chain features in type 1 diabetes. Overall study results and limits: Significant though moderate, a shortening of TCRB CDR3s appeared in all four CD4+ subsets of Type 1 diabetes patients. VDJ junctions from type 1 diabetes patients carried fewer insertions and larger deletions.

The sample holds a few counts of this clone. The antigen is not known. Expressed TCRB transcripts were sequenced, since all the RNA that had been isolated was reverse transcribed. Approximately 3.9 million reads per sample were averaged for naive, central memory and regulatory samples. Clones were sequenced by immunoSEQ multiplex PCR, and TCRdb holds only the in-frame ones, with some missing. The sample records hundreds of thousands of clones, over 12% being singletons. The material sequenced was naive CD4+ T cells from blood. The TCR originated in a man younger than 30 with type 1 diabetes.

CDR3 coding DNA: TGTGCCAGCAGTTCGCGTTACAGGGGGGGCGAGGGGACCCAGTACTTC. Protein product: CASSSRYRGGEGTQYF. The rearrangement joins TRBV27 to TRBJ2-5, with D perhaps TRBD1 (8 bases). The V end was cut by 4 bases, the J end by 7 bases, with 22 bases between. This CDR3 has 16 amino acids. Germline values: CDR1 MNHEY, CDR2 SMNVEV (reference sequence).